The 4 T cell receptor beta chains below were found in one sample sequenced in a study of blood T cell repertoires in COVID-19. TCRdb's table, derived via immunoSEQ multiplex PCR, lists solely in-frame clones and lacks some. Among 250,000 or so clones, roughly 77% were seen once, and the ten largest hold more than 2.5%. What was sequenced was peripheral blood. Receptors were obtained from an elderly woman with acute or convalescent COVID-19.

This clone was seen repeatedly, ten times or more. J is TRBJ2-3 and V is TRBV14, with D unresolved. The V gene's germline CDR1 is SGHDN and CDR2 FVKESK. The CDR3 length is 12 residues. V lost 4 bases to trimming and J lost 8 bases, with 10 bases between them. The CDR3 sequence: CASSPGFVTQYF. For the CDR3, the DNA is TGTGCCAGCAGCCCCGGTTTTGTTACGCAGTATTTT. Supplemented by reference TRBV14 and TRBJ2-3, the full variable domain reads EAGVTQFPSHSVIEKGQTVTLRCDPISGHDNLYWYRRVMGKEIKFLLHFVKESKQDESGMPNNRFLAERTGGTYSTLKVQPAELEDSGVYFCASSPGFVTQYFGPGTRLTVL.

The chain is built from TRBV7-2 and TRBJ2-3, with 9 nucleotides matching TRBD2. CDR1 SGHTA and CDR2 FQGNSA come from the germline V gene. The trim removed 5 bases at V and 3 bases at J, leaving 6 bases unmatched. The CDR3 length is 15 residues. The CDR3 DNA is TGTGCCAGCAGCGCTCATAGCGGGGGTACAGATACGCAGTATTTT. The encoded protein is CASSAHSGGTDTQYF.

This clone was picked up one time. V is TRBV25-1 and J is TRBJ2-5, with D perhaps matching TRBD1 (6 bases). The germline CDR1 and CDR2 sequences are MGHDK and SYGVNS. The CDR3 is 13 amino acids. V lost 5 bases and J lost 6, with 13 bases in between. The CDR3 loop is CASSLQGTKTQYF. As DNA, the CDR3 is TGTGCCAGCAGTTTACAGGGAACGAAGACCCAGTACTTC.

The chain recombines TRBV6-6 with TRBJ2-1; 7 bases line up with TRBD1. Looked up from germline, CDR1 is MNHNY and CDR2 is SVGAGI (reference sequence). V gave up 5 bases and J gave up 1 base; unmatched junction bases: 8. CDR3 length: 16 residues. The CDR3 DNA reads TGTGCCAGCAGTCCGGAGACAGGGAAGTCCTACAATGAGCAGTTCTTC. Translation gives CASSPETGKSYNEQFF.